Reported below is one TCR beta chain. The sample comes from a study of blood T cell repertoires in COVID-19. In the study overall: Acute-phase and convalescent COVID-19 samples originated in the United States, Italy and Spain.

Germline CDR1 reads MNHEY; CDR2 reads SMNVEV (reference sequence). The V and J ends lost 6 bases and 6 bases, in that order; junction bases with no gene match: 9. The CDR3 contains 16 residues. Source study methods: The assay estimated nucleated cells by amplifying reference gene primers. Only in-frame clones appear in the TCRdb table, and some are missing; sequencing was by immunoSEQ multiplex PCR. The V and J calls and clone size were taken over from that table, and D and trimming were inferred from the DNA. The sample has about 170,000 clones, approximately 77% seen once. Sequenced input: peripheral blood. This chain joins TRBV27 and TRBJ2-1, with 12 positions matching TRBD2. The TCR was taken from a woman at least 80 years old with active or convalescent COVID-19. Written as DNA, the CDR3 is TGTGCCAGCAGAAGCCTAGCGGGAGGGCCGAGCAATGAGCAGTTCTTC. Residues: CASRSLAGGPSNEQFF.